Shown below are 23 T cell receptor beta chains from a single sample sequenced in a study of T cells in women clearing cervical HPV infection. The method was immunoSEQ multiplex PCR; TCRdb's version includes in-frame clones alone and lacks a portion of them. This table holds 45,000 to 50,000 clones. The specimen sequenced was blood buffy coat. The receptors were sampled from a woman aged 18 to 75 with a cervical HPV16 infection that either progressed to CIN3+ or cleared (not recorded which).

As regards this clone: One junction end does not reproduce the germline sequence, and a read error may be involved. The read is 3 residues too short to cover the CDR3 end, so that end is filled in from the germline J gene. The identical CDR3 is also encoded by other nucleotide sequences in the sample. The gene calls are TRBV2 and TRBJ1-6, with D maybe TRBD1 (6 bases). Germline CDR1 SNHLY, CDR2 FYNNEI. The CDR3 extends over 18 amino acids. CDR3 in amino acids: CASSDTGHLSSYNSPLHF. The part of the CDR3 DNA that was read is TGTGCCAGCAGTGATACGGGACACCTAAGCTCCTATAATTCCCCC. The complete variable domain, with remaining parts taken from reference TRBV2 and TRBJ1-6, reads EPEVTQTPSHQVTQMGQEVILRCVPISNHLYFYWYRQILGQKVEFLVSFYNNEISEKSEIFDDQFSVERPDGSNFTLKIRSTKLEDSAMYFCASSDTGHLSSYNSPLHFGNGTRLTVT.

For this clone: The read terminates 3 residues ahead of where the CDR3 ends, so the germline J gene completes it. This chain joins TRBV29-1 and TRBJ2-3; the match to TRBD2 covers 8 bases. Germline CDR1 SQVTM, CDR2 ANQGSEA. The CDR3 runs 12 residues. CDR3 sequence: CSFGGAQETQYF. The DNA read from the CDR3 is TGCAGCTTCGGGGGGGCCCAAGAGACG.

On this clone: The CDR3 goes on 3 residues after the read ends, and that part is filled in from the germline J gene. This chain links TRBV7-3 with TRBJ2-7; either TRBD1 or TRBD2 may fit D (5 bases each). The CDR3 is made up of 15 amino acids. Per the germline V gene, CDR1 is SGHTA and CDR2 is FQGTGA. V gave up 1 base and J gave up 6 bases, with 16 bases separating them. CDR3 protein: CASSLMRGVEVEQYF. The covered CDR3 bases are TGTGCCAGCAGCTTAATGAGAGGGGTAGAGGTCGAG.

A note on this clone: The read ends 3 residues shy of where the CDR3 ends; the end is completed using the germline J gene. The V and J genes are TRBV2 and TRBJ1-4; TRBD1 might be the D (6 bases). CDR3 length equals 14 residues. Trimming left V 4 bases short and J 5 bases short, with 11 bases between. The germline V gene has CDR1 SNHLY and CDR2 FYNNEI. The CDR3 here is CASSARTVNEKLFF. The DNA read from the CDR3 is TGTGCCAGCAGTGCCCGGACAGTAAATGAAAAA.

Remarks on this clone: The read finishes 3 residues shy of the CDR3 end, and the germline J gene is used to complete it. The J gene is TRBJ2-2, the V gene TRBV24-1, with 7 positions matching TRBD1. V was pared by 5 bases and J by 3 bases, with 5 bases of the junction left unmatched. The CDR3 sequence is 15 residues long. Germline V gene sequence: CDR1 KGHDR, CDR2 SFDVKD. Here the CDR3 reads CATSGGGWDTGELFF. The part of the CDR3 DNA that was read is TGTGCCACCAGTGGAGGGGGCTGGGACACCGGGGAG.

Regarding this clone: The sequence runs out 3 residues before the end of the CDR3; the remainder is reconstructed from the germline J gene. V gene TRBV19 combines with J gene TRBJ1-4; D is perhaps TRBD1 (5 bases). V lost 5 bases and J 0 bases, leaving 10 bases between the germline ends. The CDR3 runs 15 residues. Germline assignment: CDR1 LNHDA and CDR2 SQIVND (reference sequence). Incomplete CDR3 DNA: TGTGCCAGTAGTCCCACCAGGGCAACTAATGAAAAA. Its protein product is CASSPTRATNEK. The full CDR3 is CASSPTRATNEKLFF.

Comment on this clone: The missing CDR3 end, 3 residues past where the read stops, is filled in from the germline J gene. The genes are TRBV20-1 and TRBJ2-7; 10 bases are a match to TRBD2. V lost 7 bases and J lost 3; bases outside the gene matches: 9. Looked up from germline, CDR1 is DFQATT and CDR2 is SNEGSKA (reference sequence). The CDR3 is 14 residues long. CDR3 DNA (partial): TGCAGTGGCCTCCAGCGGGGGGGTTTCTACGAG. Residues: CSGLQRGGFYE. The entire CDR3 protein reads CSGLQRGGFYEQYF.

As concerns this clone: The missing CDR3 end, 3 residues past where the read stops, is filled in from the germline J gene. The chain recombines TRBV19 with TRBJ2-5; D might be TRBD2 (7 bases). The V end lost 1 base, the J end lost 5 bases, and 14 bases lay between the germline ends. Germline loops: CDR1 LNHDA, CDR2 SQIVND (reference sequence). This CDR3 has 15 amino acids. The part of the CDR3 DNA that was read is TGTGCCAGTAGTATAGGAGGGGGGGCTCGCGAGACC. Its translation: CASSIGGGARET. The entire CDR3 is CASSIGGGARETQYF.

The sequenced CDR3 bases are TGTGCCAGCTCACCACACAAGAACACTGAA. It codes for CASSPHKNTE. The whole CDR3 is CASSPHKNTEAFF. The chain links TRBV18 to TRBJ1-1, with D unclear. The DNA ends 3 residues before the CDR3 does, and the rest of the CDR3 is filled in from the germline J gene. This CDR3 spans 13 amino acids. Between the trimmed V and J ends, which lost 1 base and 1 base, there was a span of 4 bases. Germline V gene lookup returns CDR1 KGHSH and CDR2 LQKENI.

With respect to this clone: The read comes to an end 3 residues before the CDR3 does, leaving the germline J gene to fill in the end. The chain is built from TRBV7-2 and TRBJ2-1, with D possibly TRBD1 on 6 matching bases. Trimming took 2 bases from V and 8 from J, leaving 10 bases between them. The CDR3 covers 13 residues. Looked up from germline, CDR1 is SGHTA and CDR2 is FQGNSA. This CDR3 reads CASSLLGGHEQFF. CDR3 bases read: TGTGCCAGCAGCTTATTAGGGGGTCATGAG.

Notes on this clone: The read comes to an end 3 residues before the CDR3 does, leaving the germline J gene to fill in the end. The genes are TRBV18 and TRBJ2-3; TRBD1 aligns across 7 bases. The CDR3 covers 17 residues. The junction had 10 bases not matched to a gene; V was cut back by 4 bases and J by 0 bases. The germline V gene has CDR1 KGHSH and CDR2 LQKENI. This CDR3 reads CASSLLKGAGSTDTQYF. CDR3 bases read: TGTGCCAGCTCACTCCTGAAGGGGGCAGGGAGCACAGATACG.

A word on this clone: Read coverage stops 3 residues before the CDR3 terminus; the germline J gene supplies the remainder. The genes are TRBV19 and TRBJ2-3, with 8 bases aligning to TRBD2. Looked up from germline, CDR1 is LNHDA and CDR2 is SQIVND (reference sequence). V was clipped by 1 base and J by 2 bases; unmatched bases: 5. The CDR3 is made up of 16 amino acids. CDR3 DNA (partial): TGTGCCAGTAGTATAGGGGCGGGAGGAGACACAGATACG. It codes for CASSIGAGGDTDT. The CDR3, in full, reads CASSIGAGGDTDTQYF.

Comment on this clone: The sequenced fragment ends 3 residues before the CDR3 boundary, so the rest is inferred from the germline J gene. The rearrangement uses TRBV7-9 and TRBJ2-3, with 10 bases identical to TRBD2. The J segment lost 3 bases and the V segment lost 7 bases, leaving 4 bases of the junction unmatched. Germline V gene lookup returns CDR1 SEHNR and CDR2 FQNEAQ (reference sequence). This CDR3 comprises 14 residues. This chain's CDR3 is CASTTSGMTDTQYF. The CDR3 DNA, read in part, is TGTGCCAGCACAACTAGCGGGATGACAGATACG.

Notes on this clone: Read data end 3 residues before the CDR3 end; the end is taken from the germline J gene. The chain joins TRBV12-3 or TRBV12-4 to TRBJ2-3; TRBD2 aligns across 12 bases. Germline trimming cut 1 base from V and 3 bases from J; bases unmatched to any gene: 2. The CDR3 totals 16 residues. The covered CDR3 bases are TGTGCCAGCAGTTTAGACGGACTAGCGGGGACAGATACG. Its protein product is CASSLDGLAGTDT. The whole CDR3 region reads CASSLDGLAGTDTQYF.

For this clone: The CDR3 end lies 3 residues beyond the end of the read and is filled in from the germline J gene. This sequence joins TRBV30 and TRBJ1-1; TRBD1 is a possible D gene (6 bases). The V and J ends lost 4 bases and 1 base respectively, with 16 bases between them. The CDR3 is 15 amino acids. Germline V gene sequence: CDR1 GTSNPN, CDR2 SVGIG (reference sequence). The CDR3 sequence is CAWNRGTLENTEAFF. CDR3 DNA, as far as it was read: TGTGCCTGGAACCGCGGGACATTGGAGAACACTGAA.

For this clone: The CDR3 is cut off 3 residues early in the read; its end comes from the germline J gene. The chain combines TRBV7-6 with TRBJ2-7, with 9 bases fitting TRBD1. Trimming at V came to 5 bases and at J to 4 bases, leaving 6 bases not matched to a gene. The CDR3 covers 14 residues. Germline CDR1 SGHVS, CDR2 FNYEAQ. The CDR3 sequence is CASSPLTGGYEQYF. CDR3 bases read: TGTGCCAGCAGCCCCTTGACAGGGGGGTACGAG.

As to this clone: The read gets to within 3 residues of the CDR3 end, and the germline J gene fills in the rest. The V gene is TRBV6-4, the J gene TRBJ2-1; 7 positions agree with TRBD2. Germline V gives CDR1 MRHNA, CDR2 SNTAGT. The V and J ends lost 3 bases and 4 bases, in that order; junction bases with no gene match: 3. The CDR3 spans 14 residues. The CDR3 reads CASSEGGGYNEQFF. Partial CDR3 DNA: TGTGCCAGCAGTGAGGGGGGGGGTTACAATGAG.

As to this clone: The CDR3 is cut off 3 residues early in the read; its end comes from the germline J gene. The genes are TRBV6-2 or TRBV6-3 and TRBJ1-4; TRBD1 agrees at 9 bases. V lost 4 bases to trimming and J lost 4 bases; unmatched junction nucleotides: 4. The CDR3 has 15 residues. The V gene's germline CDR1 is MNHEY and CDR2 SVGEGT. CDR3 sequence: CASSSRTGDNEKLFF. Incomplete CDR3 DNA: TGTGCCAGCAGTTCCCGGACAGGGGATAATGAAAAA.

Notes on this clone: The read halts 3 residues ahead of the CDR3 end, with the missing end drawn from the germline J gene. This rearrangement joins TRBV14 to TRBJ2-5, with 7 bases identical to TRBD2. Trimming removed 6 bases from V and 7 bases from J; junction bases left unmatched: 14. The germline V gene has CDR1 SGHDN and CDR2 FVKESK. The CDR3 is made up of 15 amino acids. The CDR3 region is CASSPQEPGRGTQYF. Incomplete CDR3 DNA: TGTGCCAGCAGTCCTCAAGAGCCAGGGAGGGGGACC.

Regarding this clone: The read ends 3 residues before the CDR3 terminus; that terminus is restored from the germline J gene. The V call is TRBV19, the J call TRBJ1-2, with D possibly being TRBD1 (5 bases). The CDR3 loop spans 17 amino acids. Germline V gene lookup returns CDR1 LNHDA and CDR2 SQIVND (reference sequence). CDR3 residues: CASSGSPMGGVSYDYTF. CDR3 DNA (partial): TGTGCCAGTAGTGGTAGCCCAATGGGAGGGGTCTCCTACGAC.

About this clone: The read halts 3 residues ahead of the CDR3 end, with the missing end drawn from the germline J gene. This rearrangement joins TRBV30 to TRBJ2-7, with TRBD1 identical over 10 bases. The CDR3 totals 14 residues. Germline lookup yields CDR1 GTSNPN and CDR2 SVGIG (reference sequence). V shed 3 bases, J shed 4 bases, and the junction held 6 bases outside the gene matches. The CDR3 loop reads CAWRVRDRGYEQYF. The sequenced CDR3 bases are TGTGCCTGGAGGGTCCGGGACAGGGGATACGAG.

Notes on this clone: Coverage ceases 3 residues before the CDR3 finishes, and the germline J gene fills in the end. The chain uses TRBV5-8 and TRBJ2-7; 7 nucleotides agree with TRBD2. This CDR3 has 15 residues. In germline, CDR1 is SGHTS, CDR2 YDEGEE. The ends lost 1 base at V and 1 base at J; junction bases unmatched: 5. Incomplete CDR3 DNA: TGTGCCAGCAGCTTGCCCCAGGGAGGGTCCTACGAG. The encoded protein is CASSLPQGGSYE. The whole CDR3 sequence is CASSLPQGGSYEQYF.

Comment on this clone: Coverage ceases 3 residues before the CDR3 finishes, and the germline J gene fills in the end. V gene TRBV2 combines with J gene TRBJ2-5; 10 bases agree with TRBD1. The CDR3 length is 16 residues. CDR1 SNHLY and CDR2 FYNNEI come from the germline V gene. V gave up 6 bases and J gave up 5 bases; unmatched junction bases: 12. The sequenced part of the CDR3 DNA is TGTGCCAGCAGCAAGCCCGGGACAGGGGCACGGGAGACC. It specifies CASSKPGTGARET. The CDR3, in full, reads CASSKPGTGARETQYF.